The 28 T cell receptor beta chains below were found in one sample sequenced in a study of blood T cell repertoires in COVID-19. The protocol was immunoSEQ multiplex PCR, while the TCRdb copy is restricted to in-frame clones and leaves out a portion. The repertoire holds roughly 300,000 clones, about 81% seen once, with about 1.5% in the top ten. The sample consisted of peripheral blood. Receptors originate from a human donor with COVID-19, enrolled during active disease. The donor label of this sample is uncertain.

With respect to this clone: Other DNA variants within this sample encode the same CDR3. The CDR3 nucleotides read TGTGCCAGCAGCCCACAGGGGACCGGGGAGCTGTTTTTT. Residues: CASSPQGTGELFF. V usage is TRBV7-2 and J usage is TRBJ2-2; 7 bases fit TRBD1. Germline lookup yields CDR1 SGHTA and CDR2 FQGNSA. The trim removed 5 bases at V and 5 bases at J, leaving 2 bases unmatched. The length of the CDR3 is 13 residues.

Here the CDR3 DNA reads TGCGCCAGCAGGCCTGAACCCCGGGACAGAAACACAAAACTGTTTTTT. Protein: CASRPEPRDRNTKLFF. The V call is TRBV5-1, the J call TRBJ1-4, with 7 bases that match TRBD1. The CDR3 contains 16 residues. Trimming removed 5 bases from V and 10 bases from J; junction bases left unmatched: 17. Germline V CDR1 and CDR2: SGHRS, YFSETQ.

The chain carries TRBV5-1 and TRBJ1-2; 8 bases are shared with TRBD1. The CDR3 totals 15 residues. Trimming cost V 2 bases and J 3 bases; bases outside gene matches: 6. Germline V gene lookup returns CDR1 SGHRS and CDR2 YFSETQ. CDR3 residues: CASSFVDRGDYGYTF. For the CDR3, the DNA is TGCGCCAGCAGCTTCGTCGACAGGGGTGACTATGGCTACACCTTC.

V gene TRBV28 combines with J gene TRBJ2-1, with 16 bases that match TRBD2. V lost 6 bases and J lost 15; bases outside the gene matches: 14. Germline loops: CDR1 MDHEN, CDR2 SYDVKM. This CDR3 spans 16 amino acids. The chain's CDR3 is CASSPPGLAGGPGAFF. In DNA form, the CDR3 reads TGTGCCAGCAGCCCGCCGGGACTAGCGGGAGGGCCGGGTGCGTTCTTC. The complete variable domain, with remaining parts taken from reference TRBV28 and TRBJ2-1, reads DVKVTQSSRYLVKRTGEKVFLECVQDMDHENMFWYRQDPGLGLRLIYFSYDVKMKEKGDIPEGYSVSREKKERFSLILESASTNQTSMYLCASSPPGLAGGPGAFFGPGTRLTVL.

This chain connects TRBV10-1 to TRBJ2-7; TRBD2 matches 9 bases. Germline V gene data show CDR1 as WNHNN and CDR2 as SYGVQD (reference sequence). The CDR3 is 14 amino acids. V trimming: 3 bases; J trimming: 10 bases; junction bases outside the gene matches: 10. This chain's CDR3 is CASSESGRPHTQYF. CDR3 DNA sequence: TGCGCCAGCAGTGAAAGCGGGAGGCCTCACACCCAGTACTTC.

Regarding this clone: The sample contains more than one DNA sequence encoding this CDR3. In DNA form, the CDR3 reads TGTGCCAGCTCACCCACTGGCTACGAGCAGTACTTC. Protein: CASSPTGYEQYF. The rearrangement links TRBV18 to TRBJ2-7, with no clear D. This CDR3 comprises 12 residues. The V gene lost 3 bases and the J gene lost 3 bases, with 6 bases spanning the gap. Looked up from germline, CDR1 is KGHSH and CDR2 is LQKENI. Looking up the rest from reference TRBV18 and TRBJ2-7 gives the full variable domain: NAGVMQNPRHLVRRRGQEARLRCSPMKGHSHVYWYRQLPEEGLKFMVYLQKENIIDESGMPKERFSAEFPKEGPSILRIQQVVRGDSAAYFCASSPTGYEQYFGPGTRLTVT.

The chain has TRBV11-2 and TRBJ1-2, with TRBD1 matching 8 bases. CDR3 length: 15 amino acids. Germline V gene sequence: CDR1 SGHAT, CDR2 FQNNGV. Germline trimming cut 3 bases from V and 5 bases from J; bases unmatched to any gene: 8. DNA for the CDR3: TGTGCCAGCAGCTTTCAGTACAGGGGGGGGTATGGCTACACCTTC. Translating gives CASSFQYRGGYGYTF.

The CDR3 DNA sequence: TGCGCCAGCAGCTGGACAGGGGGCGCTCGGATATACACCGGGGAGCTGTTTTTT. This encodes CASSWTGGARIYTGELFF. The chain carries TRBV5-1 and TRBJ2-2, with 11 bases matching TRBD1. CDR1 SGHRS and CDR2 YFSETQ come from the germline V gene. V shed 3 bases, J shed 3 bases, and the junction held 10 bases outside the gene matches. CDR3 length equals 18 residues.

This chain links TRBV7-2 with TRBJ2-2; 7 nucleotides line up with TRBD2. After removal of 1 base from V and 1 base from J, the junction contained 3 bases not matched to a gene. The CDR3 has 16 residues. Germline V CDR1 and CDR2: SGHTA, FQGNSA. The CDR3 here is CASSLGTRKNTGELFF. In nucleotides, the CDR3 is TGTGCCAGCAGCTTAGGGACTAGAAAGAACACCGGGGAGCTGTTTTTT.

As DNA, the CDR3 is TGTGCCAGCAGCGTAGGAATAGCGGGAGATGAGACAGATACGCAGTATTTT. Translation gives CASSVGIAGDETDTQYF. The rearrangement joins TRBV9 to TRBJ2-3, with TRBD2 matching over 9 bases. Trimming at V came to 0 bases and at J to 3 bases, leaving 8 bases not matched to a gene. This CDR3 comprises 17 residues. Germline CDR1 SGDLS, CDR2 YYNGEE.

This rearrangement joins TRBV5-5 to TRBJ2-4; D possibly corresponds to TRBD1 (6 bases). V lost 5 bases and J 3 bases, leaving 12 bases between the germline ends. CDR1 SGHKS and CDR2 YYEKEE come from the germline V gene (reference sequence). CDR3 length: 14 residues. In DNA, the CDR3 is TGTGCCAGCAGTAGTGGCAGGGGCAAAAACATTCAGTACTTC. As protein: CASSSGRGKNIQYF.

The chain carries TRBV4-2 and TRBJ2-1, with no clear D. In germline, CDR1 is LGHNA, CDR2 YNFKEQ. V lost 0 bases to trimming and J lost 2 bases, with 11 bases between them. This CDR3 is 16 amino acids long. The DNA of the CDR3 is TGTGCCAGCAGCCAAGATTACAGCCCAGCCTACAATGAGCAGTTCTTC. Its translation: CASSQDYSPAYNEQFF.

V usage is TRBV29-1 and J usage is TRBJ1-1, with 8 bases lining up with TRBD1. Germline V gene sequence: CDR1 SQVTM, CDR2 ANQGSEA. The CDR3 covers 13 residues. The V and J ends lost 0 bases and 4 bases, in that order; junction bases with no gene match: 1. CDR3 sequence: CSVEEQGATEAFF. The CDR3, as DNA: TGCAGCGTTGAAGAGCAGGGGGCCACTGAAGCTTTCTTT.

V is TRBV5-6 and J is TRBJ2-7; TRBD1 might be the D (7 bases). Germline lookup yields CDR1 SGHDT and CDR2 YYEEEE. This CDR3 contains 15 residues. Trimming cost V 1 base and J 5 bases, with 16 bases left between them. The CDR3 bases are TGTGCCAGCAGCTTGTACAGGCAGGGGGGACACGAGCAGTACTTC. Amino acid sequence: CASSLYRQGGHEQYF.

The rearrangement links TRBV21-1 to TRBJ1-4; TRBD1, the table's D call, was not compared with the DNA. TRBV21-1 is listed as a pseudogene. The CDR3 has 20 residues. CDR3 sequence reads: CASSNQGRDRGLGMGEKLFF. CDR3 nucleotide sequence: TGTGCCAGCAGCAACCAAGGCCGGGACAGGGGGCTGGGAATGGGCGAAAAACTGTTTTTT.

The genes are TRBV5-4 and TRBJ1-5; possibly TRBD1 for D (6 bases). The CDR3 loop spans 15 amino acids. Germline-derived CDR1 and CDR2 are SGHNT and YYREEE (reference sequence). V shed 0 bases and J shed 3 bases, with 10 bases lying between them. In DNA, the CDR3 is TGTGCCAGCAGCTTGGGGCAGGGGTTCAATCAGCCCCAGCATTTT. Translating gives CASSLGQGFNQPQHF.

The V and J genes are TRBV7-9 and TRBJ2-2; 14 bases are a match to TRBD2. V lost 5 bases to trimming and J lost 4 bases; unmatched junction nucleotides: 6. The CDR3 has 17 amino acids. CDR1 and CDR2 from the germline V gene are SEHNR and FQNEAQ (reference sequence). The DNA for the CDR3 is TGTGCCAGCAGCCTGGGACTAGCGGGAGTATCCACCGGGGAGCTGTTTTTT. Encoded protein: CASSLGLAGVSTGELFF.

This chain uses TRBV6-1 with TRBJ1-1; D gene uncertain. Germline-derived CDR1 and CDR2 are MNHNS and SASEGT. V was clipped by 1 base and J by 3 bases, with 12 bases between them. This CDR3 is built from 15 residues. The CDR3, as DNA: TGTGCCAGCAGTGAAGGAGGACTTGGGGACACTGAAGCTTTCTTT. It encodes CASSEGGLGDTEAFF.

Comment on this clone: Additional DNA sequences in this sample encode the identical CDR3. The chain is built from TRBV29-1 and TRBJ1-1; 9 bases agree with TRBD1. The CDR3 has 12 amino acids. Looked up from germline, CDR1 is SQVTM and CDR2 is ANQGSEA. V shed 7 bases, J shed 1 base, and the junction held 1 base outside the gene matches. CDR3 amino acids: CSADRGNTEAFF. CDR3 coding DNA: TGCAGCGCGGACAGGGGGAACACTGAAGCTTTCTTT.

CDR3 in amino acids: CASREQSWRNLYSNQPQHF. CDR3 DNA sequence: TGTGCCAGCAGGGAACAGTCCTGGCGGAACCTCTATAGCAATCAGCCCCAGCATTTT. The J gene is TRBJ1-5, the V gene TRBV6-1; D remains ambiguous. CDR1 is MNHNS, CDR2 SASEGT, per germline. This CDR3 spans 19 amino acids. Trimming stripped 6 bases from V and 0 bases from J, with 24 bases between.

The V and J genes are TRBV11-2 and TRBJ2-1, with 14 bases fitting TRBD2. CDR1 is SGHAT, CDR2 FQNNGV, per germline. CDR3 length equals 16 residues. After removal of 4 bases from V and 6 bases from J, the junction contained 5 bases not matched to a gene. This chain's CDR3 is CASSSPTSGRANEQFF. In nucleotides, the CDR3 is TGTGCCAGCAGCTCGCCGACTAGCGGGAGGGCCAATGAGCAGTTCTTC.

Concerning this clone itself: A junction end diverges from the germline sequence, so it may reflect a read error. The chain couples TRBV19 to TRBJ2-1, with 9 bases aligning to TRBD1. The CDR3 has 15 residues. In germline, CDR1 is LNHDA, CDR2 SQIVND (reference sequence). DNA of the CDR3: TGTGCCAGTAGTCCACAGGGGGCAAGATACAGTGAGCAGTTCTTC. This translates into CASSPQGARYSEQFF.

The gene calls are TRBV30 and TRBJ2-7; D not certain. This CDR3 has 12 residues. The V end was cut by 1 base, the J end by 4 bases, with 8 bases between. Looked up from germline, CDR1 is GTSNPN and CDR2 is SVGIG (reference sequence). The CDR3 loop reads CAWSATVYEQYF. CDR3 sequence (DNA): TGTGCCTGGAGTGCAACAGTGTACGAGCAGTACTTC.

The rearrangement links TRBV7-2 to TRBJ2-3; 9 positions agree with TRBD2. The V gene end was trimmed by 1 base and the J gene end by 1 base; junction bases not matched to a gene: 3. The CDR3 contains 16 residues. Germline CDR1 SGHTA, CDR2 FQGNSA. Written as DNA, the CDR3 is TGTGCCAGCAGCTTAGGGGCTAGCGGGGGCACAGATACGCAGTATTTT. Translated: CASSLGASGGTDTQYF. The variable domain in full, completed from reference TRBV7-2 and TRBJ2-3, reads GAGVSQSPSNKVTEKGKDVELRCDPISGHTALYWYRQSLGQGLEFLIYFQGNSAPDKSGLPSDRFSAERTGGSVSTLTIQRTQQEDSAVYLCASSLGASGGTDTQYFGPGTRLTVL.

Turning to this clone: In the same sample, other DNA sequences code for this CDR3. The chain is built from TRBV12-3 or TRBV12-4 and TRBJ2-7; possible D gene TRBD1, 6 bases. V lost 3 bases and J lost 2, with 8 bases in between. There are 13 residues in the CDR3. The CDR3 DNA is TGTGCCAGCAGTTTGGGGGACACCTACGAGCAGTACTTC. Its protein product is CASSLGDTYEQYF.

The chain joins TRBV30 to TRBJ1-3; D unclear. Germline V lookup: CDR1 GTSNPN, CDR2 SVGIG (reference sequence). CDR3 length: 14 residues. The V gene lost 5 bases and the J gene lost 0 bases, with 11 bases spanning the gap. The CDR3 spells CAWGRRGSGNTIYF. The CDR3 bases are TGTGCCTGGGGCCGTCGGGGCTCTGGAAACACCATATATTTT.

The chain employs TRBV3-1 (or the pseudogene TRBV3-2) and TRBJ1-2; maybe TRBD1 (5 bases). With 2 bases removed from V and 8 bases from J, the gap between germline ends came to 18 bases. Germline CDR1 reads LGHDT; CDR2 reads YNNKEL (reference sequence). This CDR3 has 15 amino acids. For the CDR3, the DNA is TGTGCCAGCAGCCAACTGGGGGAGGGGACGGCCGGCTACACCTTC. Protein: CASSQLGEGTAGYTF.

The V and J genes are TRBV6-5 and TRBJ2-7, with D possibly being TRBD2 (5 bases). CDR1 is MNHEY and CDR2 is SVGAGI in the germline V gene. CDR3 length: 15 amino acids. Trimming pared 0 bases from V and 0 bases from J, leaving 9 bases between. The CDR3 DNA sequence: TGTGCCAGCAGTTACTCCCGGGGAAACTCCTACGAGCAGTACTTC. This translates into CASSYSRGNSYEQYF.